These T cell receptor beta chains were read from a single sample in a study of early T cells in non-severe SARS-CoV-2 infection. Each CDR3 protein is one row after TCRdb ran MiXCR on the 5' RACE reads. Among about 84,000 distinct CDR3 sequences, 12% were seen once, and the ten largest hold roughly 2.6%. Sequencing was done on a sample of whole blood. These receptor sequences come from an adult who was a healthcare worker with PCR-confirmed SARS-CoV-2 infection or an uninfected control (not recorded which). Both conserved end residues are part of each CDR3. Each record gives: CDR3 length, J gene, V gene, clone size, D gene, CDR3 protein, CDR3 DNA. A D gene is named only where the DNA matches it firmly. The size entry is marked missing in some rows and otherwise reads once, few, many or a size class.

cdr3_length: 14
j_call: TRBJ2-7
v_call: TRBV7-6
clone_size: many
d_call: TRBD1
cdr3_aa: CASSPRDRKYEQYF
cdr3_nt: TGTGCCAGCAGCCCCCGGGACAGGAAGTACGAGCAGTACTTC

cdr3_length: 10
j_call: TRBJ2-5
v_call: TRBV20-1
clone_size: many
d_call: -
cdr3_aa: CSANQETQYF
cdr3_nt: TGCAGTGCTAACCAAGAGACCCAGTACTTC

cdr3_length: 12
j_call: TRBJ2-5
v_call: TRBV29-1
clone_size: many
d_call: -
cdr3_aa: CSGLLGQETQYF
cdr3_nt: TGCAGCGGACTACTAGGCCAAGAGACCCAGTACTTC

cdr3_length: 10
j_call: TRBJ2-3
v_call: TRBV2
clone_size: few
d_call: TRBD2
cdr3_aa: CASERGTQYF
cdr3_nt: TGTGCCAGCGAGCGGGGGACGCAGTATTTT

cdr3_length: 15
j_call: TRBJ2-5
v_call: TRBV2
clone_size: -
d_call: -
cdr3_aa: CASSEGNPLEETQYF
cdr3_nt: TGTGCCAGCAGTGAGGGCAACCCCCTCGAGGAGACCCAGTACTTC

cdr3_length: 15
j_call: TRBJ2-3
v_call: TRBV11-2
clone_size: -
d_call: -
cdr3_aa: CASSLGAGSTDTQYF
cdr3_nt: TGTGCCAGCAGCTTAGGGGCAGGAAGCACAGATACGCAGTATTTT

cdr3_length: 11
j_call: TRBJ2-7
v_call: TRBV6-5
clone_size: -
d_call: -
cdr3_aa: CASSSGEVTYF
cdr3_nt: TGTGCCAGCAGTTCTGGGGAGGTTACGTACTTC

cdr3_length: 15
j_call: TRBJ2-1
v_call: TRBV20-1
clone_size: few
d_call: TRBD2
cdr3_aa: CSAPRGTSGYGEQFF
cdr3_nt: TGCAGTGCTCCCAGAGGCACTAGCGGGTACGGTGAGCAGTTCTTC

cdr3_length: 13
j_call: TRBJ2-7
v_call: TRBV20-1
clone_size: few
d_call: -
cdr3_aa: CSARDRTAYEQYF
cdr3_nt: TGCAGTGCTAGAGACCGGACAGCCTACGAGCAGTACTTC

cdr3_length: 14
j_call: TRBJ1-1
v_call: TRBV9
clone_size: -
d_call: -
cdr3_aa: CASSVDVGGTEAFF
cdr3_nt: TGTGCCAGCAGCGTAGATGTTGGGGGCACTGAAGCTTTCTTT

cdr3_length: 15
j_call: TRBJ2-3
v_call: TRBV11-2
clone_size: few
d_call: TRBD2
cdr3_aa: CASSPVAGGTDTQYF
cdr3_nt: TGTGCCAGCAGCCCCGTAGCGGGGGGAACAGATACGCAGTATTTT

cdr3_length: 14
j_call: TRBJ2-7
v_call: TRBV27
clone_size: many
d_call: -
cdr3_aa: CASSLFAGFDEQYF
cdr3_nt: TGTGCCAGCAGTTTGTTTGCAGGGTTCGACGAGCAGTACTTC

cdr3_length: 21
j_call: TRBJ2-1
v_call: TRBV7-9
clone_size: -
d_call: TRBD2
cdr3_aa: CASSLPPGLAGVQTSHNEQFF
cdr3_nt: TGTGCCAGCAGCTTACCGCCGGGACTAGCGGGGGTACAAACGTCTCACAATGAGCAGTTCTTC

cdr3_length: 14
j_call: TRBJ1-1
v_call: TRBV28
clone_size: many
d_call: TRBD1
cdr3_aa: CASEQGAMNTEAFF
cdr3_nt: TGTGCCAGCGAACAGGGGGCCATGAACACTGAAGCTTTCTTT

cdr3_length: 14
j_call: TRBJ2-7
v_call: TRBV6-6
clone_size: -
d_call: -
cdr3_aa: CASSFSETTYEQYF
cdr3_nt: TGTGCCAGCAGTTTTTCAGAAACCACCTACGAGCAGTACTTC

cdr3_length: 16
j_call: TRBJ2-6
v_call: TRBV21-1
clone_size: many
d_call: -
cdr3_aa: CASSKGESPGANVLTF
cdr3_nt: TGTGCCAGCAGCAAGGGTGAATCCCCTGGGGCCAACGTCCTGACTTTC

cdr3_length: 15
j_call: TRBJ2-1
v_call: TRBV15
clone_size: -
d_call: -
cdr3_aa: CATSRDRVSYNEQFF
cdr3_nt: TGTGCCACCAGCAGAGACAGGGTCTCCTACAATGAGCAGTTCTTC

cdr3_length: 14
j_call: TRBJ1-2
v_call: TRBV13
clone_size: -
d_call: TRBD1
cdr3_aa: CASSDGTVYYGYTF
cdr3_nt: TGTGCCAGCAGCGACGGGACAGTTTACTATGGCTACACCTTC

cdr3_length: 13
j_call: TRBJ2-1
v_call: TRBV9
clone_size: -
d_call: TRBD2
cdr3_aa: CASSGDYSNEQFF
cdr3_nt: TGTGCCAGCAGCGGGGACTACAGCAATGAGCAGTTCTTC

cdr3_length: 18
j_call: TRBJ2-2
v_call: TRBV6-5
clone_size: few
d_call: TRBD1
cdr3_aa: CASSPPVGTGDSTGELFF
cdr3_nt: TGTGCCAGCAGCCCGCCCGTGGGGACAGGGGATTCCACCGGGGAGCTGTTTTTT

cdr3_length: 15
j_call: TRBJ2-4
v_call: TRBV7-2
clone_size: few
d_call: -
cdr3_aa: CASSLGWGSLNIQYF
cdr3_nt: TGTGCCAGCAGCTTAGGATGGGGGTCTCTGAACATTCAGTACTTC

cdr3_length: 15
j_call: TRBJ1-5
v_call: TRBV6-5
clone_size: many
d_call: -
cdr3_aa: CASSPFFGGNQPQHF
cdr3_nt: TGTGCCAGCAGTCCCTTCTTCGGGGGCAATCAGCCCCAGCATTTT

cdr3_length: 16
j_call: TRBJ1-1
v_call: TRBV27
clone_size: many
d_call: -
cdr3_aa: CASSLSGVLGNTEAFF
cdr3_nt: TGTGCCAGCAGTTTATCAGGGGTTCTCGGGAACACTGAAGCTTTCTTT

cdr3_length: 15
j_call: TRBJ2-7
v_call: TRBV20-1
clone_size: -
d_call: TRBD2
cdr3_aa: CSARDRTSGAYEQYF
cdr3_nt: TGCAGTGCTAGAGATCGGACTAGCGGCGCCTACGAGCAGTACTTC

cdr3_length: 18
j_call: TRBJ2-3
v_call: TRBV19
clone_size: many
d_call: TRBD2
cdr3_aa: CASTPGTSGLLSTDTQYF
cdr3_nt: TGTGCCAGTACCCCGGGGACTAGCGGACTCTTGAGCACAGATACGCAGTATTTT

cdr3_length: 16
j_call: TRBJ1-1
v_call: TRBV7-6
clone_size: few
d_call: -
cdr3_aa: CASSPAGAPMNTEAFF
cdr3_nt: TGTGCCAGCAGCCCAGCGGGGGCGCCCATGAACACTGAAGCTTTCTTT

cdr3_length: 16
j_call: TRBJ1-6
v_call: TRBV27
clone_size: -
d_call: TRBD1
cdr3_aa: CASSWTGVSYNSPLHF
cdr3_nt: TGTGCCAGCAGTTGGACAGGGGTCTCCTATAATTCACCCCTCCACTTT

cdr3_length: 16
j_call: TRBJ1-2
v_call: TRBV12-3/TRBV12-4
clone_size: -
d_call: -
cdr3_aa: CASSFRPTAPNYGYTF
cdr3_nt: TGTGCCAGCAGTTTCCGTCCTACAGCCCCTAACTATGGCTACACCTTC

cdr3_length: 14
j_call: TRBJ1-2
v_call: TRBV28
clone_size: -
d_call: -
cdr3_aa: CASSLTASPYGYTF
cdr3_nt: TGTGCCAGCAGTCTAACGGCGTCCCCCTATGGCTACACCTTC

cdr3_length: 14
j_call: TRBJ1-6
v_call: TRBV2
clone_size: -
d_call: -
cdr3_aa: CASSRSQYNSPLHF
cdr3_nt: TGTGCCAGCAGCCGTAGCCAGTATAATTCACCCCTCCACTTT

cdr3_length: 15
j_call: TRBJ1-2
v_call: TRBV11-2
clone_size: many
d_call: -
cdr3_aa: CASSTTRGPEDGYTF
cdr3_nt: TGTGCCAGCAGCACAACCAGAGGCCCGGAGGATGGCTACACCTTC

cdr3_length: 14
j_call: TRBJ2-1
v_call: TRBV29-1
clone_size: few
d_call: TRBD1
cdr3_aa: CSGATGVSYNEQFF
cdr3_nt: TGCAGCGGGGCCACAGGGGTTTCCTACAATGAGCAGTTCTTC

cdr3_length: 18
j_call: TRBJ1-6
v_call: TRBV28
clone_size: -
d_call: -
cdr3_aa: CASSSGRGASSYNSPLHF
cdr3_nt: TGTGCCAGCAGTTCAGGGCGGGGGGCGAGCTCCTATAATTCACCCCTCCACTTT

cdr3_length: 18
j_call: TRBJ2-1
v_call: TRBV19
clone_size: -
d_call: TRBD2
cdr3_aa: CASSLWTSGPSSYNEQFF
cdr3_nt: TGTGCCAGTAGTCTTTGGACTAGCGGGCCTAGTTCCTACAATGAGCAGTTCTTC

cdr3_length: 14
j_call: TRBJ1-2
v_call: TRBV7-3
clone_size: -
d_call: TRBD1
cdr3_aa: CASSLPDRVYGYTF
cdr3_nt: TGTGCCAGCAGCCTACCGGACAGGGTCTATGGCTACACCTTC

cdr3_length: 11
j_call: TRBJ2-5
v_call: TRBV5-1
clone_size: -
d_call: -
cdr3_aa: CASRTGETQYF
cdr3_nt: TGCGCCAGCCGAACCGGTGAGACCCAGTACTTC

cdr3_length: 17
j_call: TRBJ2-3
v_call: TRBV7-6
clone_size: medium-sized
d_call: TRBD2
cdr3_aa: CASSLVPSGGDTDTQYF
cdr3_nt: TGTGCCAGCAGCTTAGTTCCTAGCGGGGGGGACACAGATACGCAGTATTTT

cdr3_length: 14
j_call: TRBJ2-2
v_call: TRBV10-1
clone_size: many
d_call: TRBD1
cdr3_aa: CASRDRQGTGELFF
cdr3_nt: TGCGCCAGCAGGGATCGACAGGGAACCGGGGAGCTGTTTTTT

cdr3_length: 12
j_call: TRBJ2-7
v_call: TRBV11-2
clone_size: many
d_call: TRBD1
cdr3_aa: CAIRTGDHEQYF
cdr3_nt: TGTGCCATTCGGACAGGGGACCACGAGCAGTACTTC

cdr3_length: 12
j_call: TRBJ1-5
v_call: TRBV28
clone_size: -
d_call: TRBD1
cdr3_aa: CASGQGNQPQHF
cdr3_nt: TGTGCCAGCGGACAGGGAAATCAGCCCCAGCATTTT

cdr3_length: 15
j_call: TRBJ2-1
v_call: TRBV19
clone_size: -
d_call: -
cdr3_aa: CASSSSDKVYNEQFF
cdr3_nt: TGTGCCAGTAGTTCATCGGACAAAGTGTACAATGAGCAGTTCTTC

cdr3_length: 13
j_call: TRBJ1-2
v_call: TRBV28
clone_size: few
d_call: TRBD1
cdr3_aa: CASSQLTGVGYTF
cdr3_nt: TGTGCCAGCAGTCAACTCACAGGGGTCGGCTACACCTTC

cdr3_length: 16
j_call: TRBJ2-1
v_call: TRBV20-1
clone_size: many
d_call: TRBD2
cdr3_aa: CSARGLAGFGRNEQFF
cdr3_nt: TGCAGTGCTAGAGGCCTAGCGGGGTTCGGGAGGAATGAGCAGTTCTTC

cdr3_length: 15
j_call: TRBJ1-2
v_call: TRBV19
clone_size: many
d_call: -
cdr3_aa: CASSMETEHLYGYTF
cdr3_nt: TGTGCCAGTAGTATGGAGACGGAGCACCTCTATGGCTACACCTTC

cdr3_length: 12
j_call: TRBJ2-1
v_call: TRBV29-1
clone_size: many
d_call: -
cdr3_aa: CSVDAERNEQFF
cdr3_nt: TGCAGCGTTGACGCAGAGCGAAATGAGCAGTTCTTC

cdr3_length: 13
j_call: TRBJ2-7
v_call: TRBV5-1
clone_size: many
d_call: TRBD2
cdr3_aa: CASSPGRAYEQYF
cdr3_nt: TGCGCCAGCAGCCCGGGGAGGGCCTACGAGCAGTACTTC

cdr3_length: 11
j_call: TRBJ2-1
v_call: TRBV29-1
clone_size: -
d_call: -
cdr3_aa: CSVSPPGKQFF
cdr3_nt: TGCAGCGTCTCTCCCCCCGGGAAGCAGTTCTTC

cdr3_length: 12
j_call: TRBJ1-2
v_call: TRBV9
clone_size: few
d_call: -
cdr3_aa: CASSADTYGYTF
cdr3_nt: TGTGCCAGCAGCGCGGACACCTATGGCTACACCTTC

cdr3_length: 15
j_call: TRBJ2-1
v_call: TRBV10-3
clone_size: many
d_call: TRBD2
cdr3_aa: CAISERKGGLNEQFF
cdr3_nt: TGTGCCATCAGTGAACGAAAGGGAGGGCTCAATGAGCAGTTCTTC

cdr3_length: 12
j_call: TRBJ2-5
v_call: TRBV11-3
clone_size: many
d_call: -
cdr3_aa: CASTNPPETQYF
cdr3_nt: TGTGCCAGCACCAATCCCCCAGAGACCCAGTACTTC

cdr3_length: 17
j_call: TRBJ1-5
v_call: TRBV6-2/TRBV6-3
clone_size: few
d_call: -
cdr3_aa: CASSPQLPFKGEQPQHF
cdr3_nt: TGTGCCAGCAGTCCCCAGCTCCCCTTTAAGGGGGAGCAGCCCCAGCATTTT

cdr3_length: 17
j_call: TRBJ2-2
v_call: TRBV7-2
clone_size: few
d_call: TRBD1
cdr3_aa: CASSPDSGTGSTGELFF
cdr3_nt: TGTGCCAGCAGCCCAGACTCCGGGACAGGGTCTACCGGGGAGCTGTTTTTT

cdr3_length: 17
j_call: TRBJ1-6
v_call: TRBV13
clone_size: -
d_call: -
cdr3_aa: CASSFLARTGPNSPLHF
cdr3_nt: TGTGCCAGCAGCTTCTTGGCCAGAACAGGACCCAATTCACCCCTCCACTTT

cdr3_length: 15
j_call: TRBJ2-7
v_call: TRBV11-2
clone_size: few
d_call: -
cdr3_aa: CASSLAGHSLDEQYF
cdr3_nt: TGTGCCAGCAGCTTAGCGGGACACTCCTTGGACGAGCAGTACTTC

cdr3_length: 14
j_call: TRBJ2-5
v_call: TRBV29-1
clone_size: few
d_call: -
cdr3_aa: CSVSSARRQETQYF
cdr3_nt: TGCAGCGTCAGCTCGGCTCGGCGACAAGAGACCCAGTACTTC

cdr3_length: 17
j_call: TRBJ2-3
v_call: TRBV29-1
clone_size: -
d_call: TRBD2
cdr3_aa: CSVESGTSGPSEDTQYF
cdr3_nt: TGCAGCGTTGAATCCGGGACTAGCGGCCCTTCGGAAGATACGCAGTATTTT

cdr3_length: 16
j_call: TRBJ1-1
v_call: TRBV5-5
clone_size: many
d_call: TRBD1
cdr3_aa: CASSRGQEAKGTEAFF
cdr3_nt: TGTGCCAGCAGCAGGGGACAGGAGGCCAAAGGCACTGAAGCTTTCTTT